This TCR beta chain was captured by sequencing in a study of blood T cell repertoires in COVID-19. Overall study: The United States, Italy and Spain provided the acute and convalescent COVID-19 samples. Sources were T cells, B-cell-depleted T cells, or PBMCs; the material itself was cDNA or gDNA.

The Seattle site enrolled patients during active infection and followed them longitudinally. The CDR3 is made up of 20 amino acids. The germline V gene encodes CDR1 WNHNN and CDR2 SYGVQD (reference sequence). Trimming cost V 3 bases and J 5 bases, with 30 bases left between them. Original data processing: Estimation of nucleated cell counts was performed using reference gene primer amplification. Some clones are missing from TCRdb's copy, which holds only in-frame ones; the method was immunoSEQ multiplex PCR. That table is the source of V, J and clone size, and D and trimming were worked out from the DNA. The table lists 250,000 to 350,000 clones, approximately 84% of them singletons.

The genes are TRBV10-1 and TRBJ2-3; weak D call: TRBD2 (10 bases). This clonotype was obtained from a human donor with COVID-19, enrolled during active disease. The donor label of this sample is uncertain. The sequencing sample was made of peripheral blood. Here the CDR3 reads CASSEDETGGSGRGRDTQYF. CDR3 sequence (DNA): TGCGCCAGCAGTGAAGACGAGACAGGGGGAAGCGGGAGGGGCCGAGATACGCAGTATTTT.